This T cell receptor (beta chain) was sequenced in a study of vaccination and CD4 T cells after COVID-19. This clonotype was detected only a few times. Its matching antigen is unknown. Researchers used the Oncomine TCR Beta short-read assay to sequence DNA from cultured CD4+ T cells. Genomic DNA was isolated from CD4+ T cells that had been cultured. TCRdb analysed the PCR reads with MiXCR anew, one entry per CDR3 protein. The sample shows roughly 7,500 distinct CDR3 sequences, approximately 41% of them seen only once. The ends lost 1 base at V and 2 bases at J; junction bases unmatched: 6. The CDR3 extends over 16 amino acids. CDR1 and CDR2 (germline): KGHDR, SFDVKD. Treatment denoted: roughly 10-day PBMC culture with coronavirus spike peptide pools or control peptides (ViraFEST assay). CD4+ T lymphocytes from the unexposed donor were collected before the COVID-19 pandemic (2011-2018). Expansion of antigen-specific T cells with peptide pools by ViraFEST preceded sequencing of TCRs.

This sequence joins TRBV24-1 and TRBJ2-7, with 8 bases lining up with TRBD1. The sample consisted of CD4+ T cells from blood, cultured in vitro. This receptor was obtained from a human donor in good health. The CDR3 is CATSDFGPGQAYEQYF. DNA for the CDR3: TGTGCCACCAGTGATTTCGGCCCGGGACAGGCCTACGAGCAGTACTTC.